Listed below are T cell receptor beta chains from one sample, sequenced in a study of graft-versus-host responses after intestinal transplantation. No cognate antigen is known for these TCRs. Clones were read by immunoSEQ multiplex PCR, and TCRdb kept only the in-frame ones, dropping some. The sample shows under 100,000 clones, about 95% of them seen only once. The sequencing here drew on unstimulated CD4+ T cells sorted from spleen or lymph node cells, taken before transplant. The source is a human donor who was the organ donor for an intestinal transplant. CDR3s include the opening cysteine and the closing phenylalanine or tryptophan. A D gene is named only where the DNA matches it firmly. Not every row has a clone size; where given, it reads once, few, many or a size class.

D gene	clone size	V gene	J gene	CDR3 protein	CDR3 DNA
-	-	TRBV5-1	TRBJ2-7	CASSQEKRTGTYEQYF	TGCGCCAGCAGCCAAGAAAAAAGGACTGGAACCTACGAGCAGTACTTC
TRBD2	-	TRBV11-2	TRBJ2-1	CASSLDLSRGGLGEQFF	TGTGCCAGCAGCTTAGATCTTTCGCGGGGGGGCCTTGGTGAGCAGTTCTTC
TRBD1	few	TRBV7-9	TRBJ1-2	CASSPGQGLEGYTF	TGTGCCAGCAGCCCGGGACAGGGGTTAGAAGGCTACACCTTC
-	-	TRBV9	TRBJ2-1	CASSVSGTQNEQFF	TGTGCCAGCAGCGTAAGTGGCACCCAGAATGAGCAGTTCTTC
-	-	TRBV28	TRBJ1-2	CASRLGGSGGNYGYTF	TGTGCCAGCAGACTAGGCGGGAGTGGGGGTAACTATGGCTACACCTTC
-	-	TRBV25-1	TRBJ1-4	CASSAARGDKGEKLFF	TGTGCCAGCAGTGCGGCGAGGGGTGATAAGGGGGAAAAACTGTTTTTT
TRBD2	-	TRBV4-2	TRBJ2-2	CASSLTKEAGGLGTGELFF	TGTGCCAGCAGCTTGACTAAAGAAGCGGGGGGGCTAGGCACCGGGGAGCTGTTTTTT
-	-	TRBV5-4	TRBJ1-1	CASSRVPYTEAFF	TGTGCCAGCAGTAGGGTGCCCTACACTGAAGCTTTCTTT
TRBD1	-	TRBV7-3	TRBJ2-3	CASSRTGGDTQYF	TGTGCCAGCAGTCGGACAGGGGGGGATACGCAGTATTTT
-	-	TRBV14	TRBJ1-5	CASSQEEGQPQHF	TGTGCCAGCAGCCAAGAGGAGGGACAGCCCCAGCATTTT